The 32 T cell receptor beta chains presented below share a single source sample, sequenced in a study of cytomegalovirus exposure and HLA in healthy donors. Primers: 60 Vbeta forward and 13 Jbeta reverse. Assay: immunoSEQ multiplex PCR; the TCRdb copy retains only in-frame clones and omits some. The repertoire includes about 130,000 clones, 81% of them detected once, and 0.6% to 0.7% sits in the top ten. The sequenced sample consisted of PBMCs. These TCRs come from a man between 18 and 35 years old in good health and CMV-seronegative.

V is TRBV19 and J is TRBJ1-1, with D uncertain. The V gene's germline CDR1 is LNHDA and CDR2 SQIVND (reference sequence). This CDR3 region has 13 residues. The V end lost 4 bases, the J end lost 1 base, and 7 bases lay between the germline ends. CDR3 sequence (DNA): TGTGCCAGTAGTACCTTATGGAACACTGAAGCTTTCTTT. Amino acids: CASSTLWNTEAFF.

This sequence joins TRBV7-2 and TRBJ1-6, with no clear D. Deletions cut 0 bases from V and 7 bases from J, with 16 bases between. The CDR3 loop spans 17 amino acids. Germline CDR1 SGHTA, CDR2 FQGNSA. Written as DNA, the CDR3 is TGTGCCAGCAGCTTAGCAAGGTTAACACAGACAAATTCACCCCTCCACTTT. It specifies CASSLARLTQTNSPLHF.

V is TRBV9 and J is TRBJ1-6, with 8 bases identical to TRBD1. The CDR3 covers 15 residues. Germline CDR1 reads SGDLS; CDR2 reads YYNGEE. V was clipped by 4 bases and J by 7 bases; unmatched bases: 7. The CDR3 sequence: CASSTRTGQNSPLHF. CDR3 nucleotide sequence: TGTGCCAGCAGCACTCGGACAGGGCAAAATTCACCCCTCCACTTT.

The chain carries TRBV29-1 and TRBJ2-3, with a weak D call TRBD1 (5 bases). Germline V gives CDR1 SQVTM, CDR2 ANQGSEA. V shed 2 bases and J shed 5 bases, with 20 bases lying between them. The CDR3 has 16 amino acids. The CDR3, as DNA: TGCAGCGTTGAAAGCCCAAGGGCAGGGCCAGGAGATACGCAGTATTTT. Its translation is CSVESPRAGPGDTQYF.

The J gene is TRBJ1-1, the V gene TRBV28, with D possibly being TRBD1 (6 bases). CDR1 is MDHEN, CDR2 SYDVKM, per germline. This CDR3 comprises 13 residues. Trimming removed 8 bases from V and 7 bases from J, with 17 bases in between. CDR3 bases: TGTGCCAGCGCCCAGGGGTTTCGGGATGAAGCTTTCTTT. Amino acids: CASAQGFRDEAFF.

The genes are TRBV28 and TRBJ1-1; 9 nucleotides align to TRBD1. The germline CDR1 and CDR2 sequences are MDHEN and SYDVKM. The CDR3 spans 13 residues. Trimming at V came to 7 bases and at J to 5 bases, leaving 5 bases not matched to a gene. This CDR3 is CASTQGARTEAFF. CDR3 nucleotide sequence: TGTGCCAGCACACAGGGGGCGAGAACTGAAGCTTTCTTT.

This sequence joins TRBV19 and TRBJ2-7; TRBD1 aligns across 8 bases. The CDR3 has 16 residues. CDR1 LNHDA and CDR2 SQIVND come from the germline V gene (reference sequence). The ends lost 6 bases at V and 1 base at J; junction bases unmatched: 11. CDR3 coding DNA: TGTGCCAGTAGCGCCCGTAGGACAGGGTCGTCCTACGAGCAGTACTTC. Protein sequence: CASSARRTGSSYEQYF.

This clone was seen a handful of times. The J gene is TRBJ1-2, the V gene TRBV5-1; D gene ambiguous. The CDR3 runs to 15 residues. Germline V CDR1 and CDR2: SGHRS, YFSETQ. V lost 1 base, J lost 0 bases, and 10 bases lay in between. The CDR3 coding sequence is TGCGCCAGCAGCTTGTATGGGCCCACTAACTATGGCTACACCTTC. As protein: CASSLYGPTNYGYTF.

The V call is TRBV4-2, the J call TRBJ1-1; D uncertain. This CDR3 is 14 amino acids long. The V gene lost 1 base and the J gene lost 8 bases, with 14 bases spanning the gap. CDR1 is LGHNA, CDR2 YNFKEQ, per germline. The CDR3 protein is CASSQVLSAGEAFF. CDR3 sequence (DNA): TGTGCCAGCAGCCAAGTGTTATCCGCCGGGGAAGCTTTCTTT.

The chain uses TRBV7-2 and TRBJ1-2; D is unclear. CDR3 length equals 16 residues. Germline V lookup: CDR1 SGHTA, CDR2 FQGNSA. The V end lost 5 bases, the J end lost 4 bases, and 20 bases lay between the germline ends. CDR3 coding DNA: TGTGCCAGCAGCACCTTCCCCCGGGGTCGCCTCTATGGCTACACCTTC. It encodes CASSTFPRGRLYGYTF.

This clone showed up just a few times. The CDR3 is CASSGVGHPSWDMNTEAFF. CDR3 nucleotides: TGTGCCAGCAGCGGTGTGGGACACCCATCGTGGGATATGAACACTGAAGCTTTCTTT. The chain links TRBV13 to TRBJ1-1, with D possibly being TRBD1 (6 bases). The CDR3 totals 19 residues. Per germline, CDR1 PRHDT and CDR2 FYEKMQ (reference sequence). V was cut by 5 bases and J by 0 bases, with 25 bases left in between.

J is TRBJ2-7 and V is TRBV5-5; 8 bases line up with TRBD1. CDR3 length: 14 amino acids. Germline-derived CDR1 and CDR2 are SGHKS and YYEKEE (reference sequence). V lost 7 bases, J lost 4 bases, and 10 bases stayed unmatched. The CDR3 DNA follows: TGTGCCAGCTCCCTGGACAGGGTGCGGTACGAGCAGTACTTC. It encodes CASSLDRVRYEQYF.

This chain links TRBV10-3 with TRBJ2-5; D perhaps matches TRBD1 (6 bases). The V and J ends lost 0 bases and 5 bases respectively, with 10 bases between them. Per germline, CDR1 ENHRY and CDR2 SYGVKD. CDR3 length: 14 amino acids. CDR3 in amino acids: CAISESTGRETQYF. The CDR3 nucleotides are TGTGCCATCAGTGAGTCAACAGGGCGGGAGACCCAGTACTTC.

V is TRBV6-5 and J is TRBJ1-2; D is perhaps TRBD1 (6 bases). The germline V and J ends were trimmed by 6 bases and 4 bases, with 18 bases remaining between them. This CDR3 is built from 15 residues. CDR1 and CDR2 (germline): MNHEY, SVGAGI. The CDR3 sequence is CASSSTGLGRYGYTF. CDR3 in DNA: TGTGCCAGCAGCTCTACAGGGTTGGGACGCTATGGCTACACCTTC.

The chain recombines TRBV2 with TRBJ2-3, with 8 bases matching TRBD2. J lost 5 bases, V lost 8 bases, and 12 bases had no gene match. This CDR3 comprises 15 residues. From germline, CDR1 is SNHLY and CDR2 FYNNEI. CDR3 nucleotide sequence: TGTGCCAGCTGGGATCCAGCGGGGGTTTTAGATACGCAGTATTTT. It translates to CASWDPAGVLDTQYF.

V and J are TRBV29-1 and TRBJ2-2, with 7 bases identical to TRBD1. The CDR3 spans 14 residues. CDR1 SQVTM and CDR2 ANQGSEA come from the germline V gene. Unmatched junction bases numbered 8, after V lost 3 bases and J lost 7 bases. CDR3 residues: CSVDTGDHNGELFF. Written as DNA, the CDR3 is TGCAGCGTTGACACAGGGGATCATAACGGGGAGCTGTTTTTT.

The chain couples TRBV28 to TRBJ1-2, with a weak D call TRBD1 (5 bases). V was trimmed by 3 bases and J by 4 bases, leaving 6 bases between them. This CDR3 has 12 amino acids. From germline, CDR1 is MDHEN and CDR2 SYDVKM. CDR3 loop: CASSFGGYGYTF. The DNA of the CDR3 is TGTGCCAGCAGTTTCGGGGGCTATGGCTACACCTTC.

This clone was picked up a small number of times. CDR3 DNA sequence: TGTGCCAGCAGCCCCGGACAGGAGCAGTTCTTC. Its protein is CASSPGQEQFF. The chain links TRBV9 to TRBJ2-1; D might be TRBD1 (6 bases). The CDR3 consists of 11 residues. Germline assignment: CDR1 SGDLS and CDR2 YYNGEE. Trimming removed 4 bases at V and 10 bases at J, with 9 bases between.

This clone was seen once. V usage is TRBV5-6 and J usage is TRBJ1-3; D is unresolved. The CDR3 is 15 amino acids. The germline V and J ends were trimmed by 3 bases and 4 bases, with 14 bases remaining between them. Germline CDR1 SGHDT, CDR2 YYEEEE. The CDR3 loop is CASSSDWRGGNTIYF. CDR3 in DNA: TGTGCCAGCAGCTCTGACTGGCGTGGAGGAAACACCATATATTTT. Complete variable domain (other parts from reference TRBV5-6 and TRBJ1-3): DAGVTQSPTHLIKTRGQQVTLRCSPKSGHDTVSWYQQALGQGPQFIFQYYEEEERQRGNFPDRFSGHQFPNYSSELNVNALLLGDSALYLCASSSDWRGGNTIYFGEGSWLTVV.

The chain is built from TRBV13 and TRBJ1-2; 10 positions match TRBD1. CDR1 is PRHDT and CDR2 is FYEKMQ in the germline V gene (reference sequence). CDR3 size: 21 residues. V lost 4 bases, J lost 6 bases, and 26 bases stayed unmatched. The CDR3 here is CASSSRGANLGTGEGRDGYTF. CDR3 nucleotide sequence: TGTGCCAGCAGCTCCCGCGGCGCTAATCTGGGGACAGGGGAGGGTAGGGATGGCTACACCTTC.

The table lists this clone with a few counts. This chain links TRBV29-1 with TRBJ2-3; 8 nucleotides align to TRBD2. This CDR3 is built from 13 residues. Germline V gene sequence: CDR1 SQVTM, CDR2 ANQGSEA. V gave up 7 bases and J gave up 5 bases; unmatched junction bases: 8. CDR3 region: CSAGGESRDTQYF. The DNA of the CDR3 is TGCAGCGCCGGGGGGGAGTCAAGAGATACGCAGTATTTT.

The DNA of the CDR3 is TGTGCCAGCTCACCACAAACAGGGGCCTTGGCCCAGTACTTC. Protein: CASSPQTGALAQYF. The chain uses TRBV18 and TRBJ2-5; the match to TRBD1 covers 7 bases. Germline V gives CDR1 KGHSH, CDR2 LQKENI. This CDR3 comprises 14 residues. With 1 base clipped from V and 9 bases from J, the junction kept 8 bases outside the gene matches.

This chain joins TRBV12-5 and TRBJ2-7; D possibly corresponds to TRBD2 (7 bases). The CDR3 spans 13 residues. The germline gives CDR1 LGHNT, CDR2 FRNRAP. The DNA of the CDR3 is TGTGCCACAGCCCGGGGGGCGGGCTACGAGCAGTACTTC. This encodes CATARGAGYEQYF. Filled out from reference TRBV12-5 and TRBJ2-7, the complete variable domain reads DARVTQTPRHKVTEMGQEVTMRCQPILGHNTVFWYRQTMMQGLELLAYFRNRAPLDDSGMPKDRFSAEMPDATLATLKIQPSEPRDSAVYFCATARGAGYEQYFGPGTRLTVT.

The chain employs TRBV4-3 and TRBJ1-5, with 7 bases lining up with TRBD1. The V gene's germline CDR1 is LGHNA and CDR2 YSLEER. The CDR3 extends over 16 amino acids. V lost 4 bases to trimming and J lost 5 bases; unmatched junction nucleotides: 11. DNA for the CDR3: TGCGCCAGCAGCCCCACCAGGGACAGACAGTATCAGCCCCAGCATTTT. It is translated as CASSPTRDRQYQPQHF.

J is TRBJ1-4 and V is TRBV28, with D uncertain. Per the germline V gene, CDR1 is MDHEN and CDR2 is SYDVKM. Trimming removed 4 bases at V and 0 bases at J, with 12 bases between. CDR3 length: 16 residues. CDR3 region: CASSSPWTTTNEKLFF. The CDR3 region has the DNA TGTGCCAGCAGTTCCCCATGGACTACAACTAATGAAAAACTGTTTTTT. The whole variable domain, remainder taken from reference TRBV28 and TRBJ1-4, is DVKVTQSSRYLVKRTGEKVFLECVQDMDHENMFWYRQDPGLGLRLIYFSYDVKMKEKGDIPEGYSVSREKKERFSLILESASTNQTSMYLCASSSPWTTTNEKLFFGSGTQLSVL.

The V call is TRBV27, the J call TRBJ1-1, with D hard to call. The germline V and J ends were trimmed by 5 bases and 7 bases, with 14 bases remaining between them. The germline V gene has CDR1 MNHEY and CDR2 SMNVEV (reference sequence). The CDR3 length is 13 residues. CDR3: CASSPPGALEAFF. The CDR3 coding sequence is TGTGCCAGCAGTCCCCCCGGTGCCCTTGAAGCTTTCTTT.

This clone showed up just a few times. The V gene is TRBV5-1, the J gene TRBJ2-2; tentative D call: TRBD2 (7 bases). The germline gives CDR1 SGHRS, CDR2 YFSETQ. Trimming removed 3 bases at V and 7 bases at J, with 22 bases between. There are 17 residues in the CDR3. The CDR3 coding sequence is TGCGCCAGCAGCTCAGGACCTCTCGCGGGGGCGAGCGGGGAGCTGTTTTTT. Residues: CASSSGPLAGASGELFF.

This clone was seen once. The CDR3 protein is CASSSSGVVGTQYF. The CDR3 DNA reads as TGTGCCAGCAGCTCCAGCGGGGTTGTGGGGACCCAGTACTTC. The V gene is TRBV13, the J gene TRBJ2-5, with 7 bases lining up with TRBD2. Looked up from germline, CDR1 is PRHDT and CDR2 is FYEKMQ (reference sequence). J gave up 7 bases and V 4 bases, and 9 bases lay outside the gene matches. CDR3 length: 14 residues.

The chain joins TRBV19 to TRBJ1-2; D is unclear. The CDR3 loop spans 11 amino acids. The V end lost 4 bases, the J end lost 10 bases, and 10 bases lay between the germline ends. Germline V gene sequence: CDR1 LNHDA, CDR2 SQIVND (reference sequence). The CDR3 sequence is CASSTGMIYTF. The CDR3 nucleotides read TGTGCCAGTAGTACCGGGATGATCTACACCTTC.

V gene TRBV27 combines with J gene TRBJ1-2; the D is unclear. This CDR3 has 15 amino acids. Germline V gives CDR1 MNHEY, CDR2 SMNVEV (reference sequence). The ends were cut back, 3 bases at V and 3 bases at J, with 14 bases in the middle. The CDR3 region is CASSLGYGVDYGYTF. The DNA of the CDR3 is TGTGCCAGCAGTTTGGGGTACGGGGTCGACTATGGCTACACCTTC.

The chain recombines TRBV5-1 with TRBJ2-7; D is perhaps TRBD1 (6 bases). The CDR3 sequence is 13 residues long. From germline, CDR1 is SGHRS and CDR2 YFSETQ. Trimming removed 1 base from V and 3 bases from J, with 8 bases in between. DNA of the CDR3: TGCGCCAGCAGCTTGTGGACAGACTACGAGCAGTACTTC. Its translation is CASSLWTDYEQYF.

The CDR3 DNA follows: TGTGCCAGCAGCTTGGCTTCTAGCGGCGGCAACTACGAGCAGTACTTC. Encoded protein: CASSLASSGGNYEQYF. The V and J genes are TRBV5-4 and TRBJ2-7; the match to TRBD2 covers 7 bases. Trimming removed 0 bases from V and 3 bases from J; junction bases left unmatched: 9. Per germline, CDR1 SGHNT and CDR2 YYREEE (reference sequence). The CDR3 spans 16 residues.